The TCR beta chain described here comes from a study of OX40 agonist ivuxolimab in advanced cancers. Here immunoSEQ multiplex PCR was the method, and the copy in TCRdb shows in-frame clones only, minus some. Of under 25,000 clones in the sample, less than 90% were seen once. Deletions cut 0 bases from V and 4 bases from J, with 6 bases between. Germline V lookup: CDR1 MGHRA, CDR2 YSYEKL. The CDR3 runs 13 residues. This chain joins TRBV4-1 and TRBJ1-2; no firm D call. The clonotype was recovered from an adult with an advanced solid tumor such as melanoma, head and neck, liver or kidney cancer. This specimen consisted of CD4+ or CD8+ T cells sorted from blood, obtained in a trial of the OX40 agonist ivuxolimab. As DNA, the CDR3 is TGCGCCAGCAGCCAAGATTCCGGCTATGGCTACACCTTC. Amino acids: CASSQDSGYGYTF.